The rows below give T cell receptor beta chains drawn from one sample of a study of human T cells and chemical hapten exposure. TCRdb re-called the RACE reads through MiXCR, storing one row per CDR3 protein. The sample includes about 80,000 distinct CDR3 sequences, under 9% of them seen just once. The sample in question was whole blood, obtained in connection with sensitization to the hapten diphenylcyclopropenone (DPC). Every receptor here comes from a woman under 40 with alopecia areata. Some clones in this sample may be carry-over from other donors' samples. The CDR3 runs from the conserved cysteine through the conserved F or W. A D gene is named only where the DNA matches it firmly. Only some rows state a clone size, as once, few, many or a class for expanded clones.

len	v_gene	d_gene	abundance	j_gene	CDR3aa	CDR3nt
15	TRBV6-5	NA	few	TRBJ2-3	CASSYRQPSTDTQYF	TGTGCCAGCAGTTACCGGCAGCCTAGCACAGATACGCAGTATTTT
15	TRBV14	NA	many	TRBJ1-6	CASSRRGLGNSPLHF	TGTGCCAGCAGCCGGCGGGGACTGGGTAATTCACCCCTCCACTTT
18	TRBV21-1	NA	many	TRBJ1-5	CASSNTLLTGREDQPQHF	TGTGCCAGCAGCAATACTTTACTAACCGGGAGGGAAGACCAGCCCCAGCATTTT
14	TRBV27	NA	many	TRBJ2-3	CASSPTIVHATQYF	TGTGCCAGCAGTCCCACAATTGTCCATGCTACGCAGTATTTT
14	TRBV14	NA	NA	TRBJ1-6	CASSQGSLESPLHF	TGTGCCAGCAGCCAAGGCTCGCTGGAATCACCCCTCCACTTT
14	TRBV10-3	TRBD2	many	TRBJ2-3	CAIRGTRFTDTQYF	TGTGCCATCAGGGGGACTAGGTTTACAGATACGCAGTATTTT
14	TRBV20-1	TRBD1	few	TRBJ1-5	CSAGGGLYNQPQHF	TGCAGTGCTGGAGGGGGCCTTTACAATCAGCCCCAGCATTTT
13	TRBV30	NA	NA	TRBJ1-2	CAWSVNRWYGYTF	TGTGCCTGGAGTGTGAATCGTTGGTATGGCTACACCTTC
16	TRBV20-1	NA	many	TRBJ2-1	CSARDPKGTLYNEQFF	TGCAGTGCTAGAGATCCTAAAGGGACCCTATACAATGAGCAGTTCTTC
15	TRBV10-3	NA	many	TRBJ2-7	CATGGALRTPYEQYF	TGTGCCACCGGTGGGGCTCTTCGTACCCCCTACGAGCAGTACTTC
16	TRBV6-1	NA	NA	TRBJ1-1	CASTPPAGAGNTEAFF	TGTGCCAGCACCCCACCGGCGGGGGCGGGGAACACTGAAGCTTTCTTT
15	TRBV20-1	NA	few	TRBJ1-6	CSASKSSQGSSPLHF	TGCAGTGCTAGCAAGAGTAGTCAGGGAAGTTCACCCCTCCACTTT
14	TRBV20-1	TRBD1	many	TRBJ2-3	CSATGQGGGGTQYF	TGCAGTGCTACGGGACAGGGAGGCGGGGGTACGCAGTATTTT
15	TRBV20-1	TRBD1	many	TRBJ1-5	CSASPRDRGNQPQHF	TGCAGTGCTAGTCCCCGGGACAGGGGCAATCAGCCCCAGCATTTT
12	TRBV3-1	NA	many	TRBJ1-1	CASSQGTTEAFF	TGTGCCAGCAGCCAAGGTACCACTGAAGCTTTCTTT
13	TRBV25-1	NA	many	TRBJ2-5	CASTPGQLVTQYF	TGTGCCAGCACCCCCGGGCAGTTGGTGACCCAGTACTTC
15	TRBV7-9	NA	few	TRBJ2-1	CASSLGRGPLNEQFF	TGTGCCAGCAGCTTAGGGAGGGGGCCTCTCAATGAGCAGTTCTTC
15	TRBV13	NA	few	TRBJ2-5	CASSFTGSSEETQYF	TGTGCCAGCAGCTTTACAGGGTCCTCCGAAGAGACCCAGTACTTC
14	TRBV6-6	NA	few	TRBJ2-7	CASSYGQGLREQYF	TGTGCCAGCAGTTACGGTCAGGGGCTCCGCGAGCAGTACTTC
15	TRBV18	NA	many	TRBJ2-5	CASSPPYSAGKTQYF	TGTGCCAGCTCACCACCGTACAGTGCAGGGAAGACCCAGTACTTC